Following are 11 T cell receptor beta chains from one sample sequenced in a study of shared clonotypes between healthy human individuals. Repertoires were generated with immunoSEQ multiplex PCR, while TCRdb's copy carries only in-frame clones and drops some. This table holds a few hundred thousand clones, approximately 97% found once. Sequencing was carried out using naive CD4+ T cells sorted from blood. The subset is: CD45RA+ positively selected. These receptors were collected from a woman in her thirties in good health.

The V gene is TRBV19, the J gene TRBJ1-2; no clear D gene. The CDR3 is 16 residues long. Germline CDR1 LNHDA, CDR2 SQIVND (reference sequence). V was trimmed by 5 bases and J by 0 bases, leaving 16 bases between them. The CDR3: CASSSRGLGPNYGYTF. As DNA, the CDR3 is TGTGCCAGTAGTTCCCGAGGGCTGGGTCCTAACTATGGCTACACCTTC.

The chain is built from TRBV18 and TRBJ1-5, with a possible D match to TRBD1 (6 bases). V lost 1 base and J lost 5, with 12 bases in between. The CDR3 sequence is 15 residues long. CDR1 is KGHSH, CDR2 LQKENI, per germline. The CDR3 protein is CASSPQGGFDQPQHF. The CDR3 nucleotides read TGTGCCAGCTCACCACAGGGGGGTTTCGATCAGCCCCAGCATTTT.

The chain combines TRBV11-2 with TRBJ2-7; D is undetermined. This CDR3 spans 18 amino acids. Germline lookup yields CDR1 SGHAT and CDR2 FQNNGV. The germline V and J ends were trimmed by 1 base and 4 bases, with 23 bases remaining between them. CDR3 coding DNA: TGTGCCAGCAGCTTAGGCCACGATCCAGACTTAGCTTGGTACGAGCAGTACTTC. As protein: CASSLGHDPDLAWYEQYF. Based on the CDR3 plus reference TRBV11-2 and TRBJ2-7, the full variable domain is EAGVAQSPRYKIIEKRQSVAFWCNPISGHATLYWYQQILGQGPKLLIQFQNNGVVDDSQLPKDRFSAERLKGVDSTLKIQPAKLEDSAVYLCASSLGHDPDLAWYEQYFGPGTRLTVT.

The rearrangement joins TRBV18 to TRBJ2-7, with D perhaps matching TRBD1 (7 bases). Germline-derived CDR1 and CDR2 are KGHSH and LQKENI. This CDR3 is built from 14 residues. The V end lost 3 bases, the J end lost 7 bases, and 16 bases lay between the germline ends. In nucleotides, the CDR3 is TGTGCCAGCTCACCCAGCGGAGGGGGCAAGGAGCAGTACTTC. It encodes CASSPSGGGKEQYF.

This clone has only one observation. V and J are TRBV30 and TRBJ2-2; the match to TRBD1 covers 10 bases. The CDR3 consists of 13 residues. The ends lost 3 bases at V and 7 bases at J; junction bases unmatched: 2. CDR1 is GTSNPN, CDR2 SVGIG, per germline (reference sequence). CDR3 sequence: CAWRGQGFGELFF. CDR3 DNA: TGTGCCTGGAGGGGACAGGGGTTCGGGGAGCTGTTTTTT.

This chain links TRBV11-2 with TRBJ2-1; 13 positions match TRBD2. V gave up 5 bases and J gave up 9 bases; unmatched junction bases: 7. CDR1 and CDR2 (germline): SGHAT, FQNNGV. This CDR3 comprises 15 residues. The CDR3 bases are TGTGCCAGCAGCCAAACTAGCGGGAGGGCCCTTGAGCAGTTCTTC. Amino acid sequence: CASSQTSGRALEQFF.

The chain is built from TRBV6-5 and TRBJ2-3; 9 bases map to TRBD1. V trimming: 6 bases; J trimming: 3 bases; junction bases outside the gene matches: 1. The CDR3 spans 13 residues. CDR1 and CDR2 from the germline V gene are MNHEY and SVGAGI. The CDR3 region is CASRDRGTDTQYF. Written as DNA, the CDR3 is TGTGCCAGCAGGGACAGGGGAACAGATACGCAGTATTTT.

This clone occurred once. The chain combines TRBV7-6 with TRBJ1-1, with D possibly being TRBD1 (6 bases). V gave up 1 base and J gave up 5 bases, with 11 bases separating them. The CDR3 runs to 14 residues. Germline assignment: CDR1 SGHVS and CDR2 FNYEAQ. The CDR3 region has the DNA TGTGCCAGCAGCTTAGGGGAGAGGGGGACTGAAGCTTTCTTT. Residues: CASSLGERGTEAFF.

The chain employs TRBV5-1 and TRBJ1-3; 10 bases agree with TRBD1. Germline lookup yields CDR1 SGHRS and CDR2 YFSETQ. The CDR3 consists of 16 residues. Unmatched junction bases numbered 4, after V lost 4 bases and J lost 0 bases. The CDR3 region has the DNA TGCGCCAGCAGCACGGGACAGGGGAGCTCTGGAAACACCATATATTTT. It translates to CASSTGQGSSGNTIYF.

This chain uses TRBV6-5 with TRBJ1-1, with TRBD1 identical over 9 bases. CDR1 is MNHEY, CDR2 SVGAGI, per germline. The V and J ends lost 4 bases and 0 bases, in that order; junction bases with no gene match: 6. The CDR3 sequence is 16 residues long. The CDR3 coding sequence is TGTGCCAGCAGTTCCTGGGGACAGGGCCTGAACACTGAAGCTTTCTTT. Amino acids: CASSSWGQGLNTEAFF.

The table lists this clone with a count of one. As DNA, the CDR3 is TGCGCCAGCAGGAGGCTAGCGGGAGGGCCCGATACGCAGTATTTT. It is translated as CASRRLAGGPDTQYF. V usage is TRBV4-1 and J usage is TRBJ2-3, with TRBD2 identical over 12 bases. The V segment lost 6 bases and the J segment 6 bases; nucleotides outside the gene matches: 7. The CDR3 has 15 amino acids. Germline CDR1 MGHRA, CDR2 YSYEKL.